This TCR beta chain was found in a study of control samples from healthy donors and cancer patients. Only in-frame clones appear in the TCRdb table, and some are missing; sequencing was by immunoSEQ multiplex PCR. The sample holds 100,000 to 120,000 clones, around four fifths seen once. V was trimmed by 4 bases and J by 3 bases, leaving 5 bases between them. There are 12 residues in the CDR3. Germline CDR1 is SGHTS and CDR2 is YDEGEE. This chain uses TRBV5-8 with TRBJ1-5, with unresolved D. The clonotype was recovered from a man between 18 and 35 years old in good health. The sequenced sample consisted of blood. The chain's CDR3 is CASSPYNQPQHF. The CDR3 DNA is TGTGCCAGCAGCCCCTACAATCAGCCCCAGCATTTT.